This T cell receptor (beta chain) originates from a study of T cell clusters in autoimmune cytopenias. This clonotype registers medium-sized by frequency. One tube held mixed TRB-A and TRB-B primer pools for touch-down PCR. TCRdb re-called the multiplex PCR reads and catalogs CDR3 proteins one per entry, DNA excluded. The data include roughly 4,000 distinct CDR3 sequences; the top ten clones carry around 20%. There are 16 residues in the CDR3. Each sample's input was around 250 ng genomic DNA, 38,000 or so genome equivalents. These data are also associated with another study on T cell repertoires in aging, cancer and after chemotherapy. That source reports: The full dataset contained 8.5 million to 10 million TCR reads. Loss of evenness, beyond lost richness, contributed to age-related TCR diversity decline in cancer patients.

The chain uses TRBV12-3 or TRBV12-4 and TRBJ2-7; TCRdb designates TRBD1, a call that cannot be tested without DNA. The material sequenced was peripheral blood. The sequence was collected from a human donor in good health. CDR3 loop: CASRLTQGHPSYEQYF.